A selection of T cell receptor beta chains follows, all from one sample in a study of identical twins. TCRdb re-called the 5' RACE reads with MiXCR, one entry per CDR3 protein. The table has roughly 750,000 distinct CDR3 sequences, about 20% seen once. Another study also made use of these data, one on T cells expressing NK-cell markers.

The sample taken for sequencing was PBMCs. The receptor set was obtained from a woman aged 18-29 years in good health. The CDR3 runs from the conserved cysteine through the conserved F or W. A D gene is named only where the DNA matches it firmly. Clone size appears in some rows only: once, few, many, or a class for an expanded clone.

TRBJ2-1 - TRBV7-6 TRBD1 CASTQGGGTSYNEQFF TGTGCCAGCACACAGGGGGGCGGAACATCATACAATGAGCAGTTCTTC
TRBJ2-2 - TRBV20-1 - CSARDTSVDTGELFF TGCAGTGCTAGAGATACCAGCGTAGACACCGGGGAGCTGTTTTTT
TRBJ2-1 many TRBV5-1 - CASSSQNNEQFF TGCGCCAGCAGCTCACAGAACAATGAGCAGTTCTTC
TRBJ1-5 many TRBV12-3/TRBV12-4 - CASSLLETQPQHF TGTGCCAGCAGTTTATTAGAAACTCAGCCCCAGCATTTT
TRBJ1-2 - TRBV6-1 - CASSERWQDYGYTF TGTGCCAGCAGCGAGCGCTGGCAGGACTATGGCTACACCTTC
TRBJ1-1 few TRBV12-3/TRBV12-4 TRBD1 CASGDRIKNTEAFF TGTGCCAGCGGGGACAGGATCAAGAACACTGAAGCTTTCTTT
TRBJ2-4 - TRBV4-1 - CASSHHRGSGRREGSKNIQYF TGCGCCAGCAGCCACCATAGGGGGTCCGGGAGACGCGAAGGGTCCAAAAACATTCAGTACTTC
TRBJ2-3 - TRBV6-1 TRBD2 CASSRGGGVGTQYF TGTGCCAGCAGCCGGGGCGGGGGGGTTGGTACGCAGTATTTT
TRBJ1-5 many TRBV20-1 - CSAGQHSNQPQHF TGCAGTGCTGGACAGCATAGCAATCAGCCCCAGCATTTT
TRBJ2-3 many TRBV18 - CASSRRESGSTDTQYF TGTGCCAGCTCACGAAGGGAGAGCGGATCCACAGATACGCAGTATTTT
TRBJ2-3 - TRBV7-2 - CASSLVYWDTSTDTQYF TGTGCCAGCAGCTTAGTATACTGGGATACAAGCACAGATACGCAGTATTTT
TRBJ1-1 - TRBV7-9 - CASSLFRATEAFF TGTGCCAGCAGCTTATTCAGAGCAACTGAAGCTTTCTTT
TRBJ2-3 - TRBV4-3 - CASSQRSPTDTQYF TGCGCCAGCAGCCAAAGATCCCCCACAGATACGCAGTATTTT
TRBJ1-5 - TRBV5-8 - CASSLSGMGYNQPQHF TGTGCCAGCAGCTTGTCCGGGATGGGGTACAATCAGCCCCAGCATTTT
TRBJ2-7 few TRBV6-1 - CARADREGNYEQYF TGTGCCAGAGCTGACAGGGAGGGGAACTACGAGCAGTACTTC
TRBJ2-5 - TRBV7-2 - CASNGSPETQYF TGTGCCAGCAATGGTAGCCCCGAGACCCAGTACTTC
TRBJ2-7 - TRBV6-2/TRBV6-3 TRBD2 CASSTSGSFREQYF TGTGCCAGCAGTACTAGCGGGAGTTTCCGCGAGCAGTACTTC
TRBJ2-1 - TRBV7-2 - CASKTQGGTPYNEQFF TGTGCCAGCAAGACACAAGGCGGGACCCCATACAATGAGCAGTTCTTC
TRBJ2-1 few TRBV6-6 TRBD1 CASHTGDGEQFF TGTGCCAGTCACACAGGGGATGGTGAGCAGTTCTTC
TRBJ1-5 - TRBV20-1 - CSARDNQGTGQPQHF TGCAGTGCTAGAGATAATCAGGGAACGGGTCAGCCCCAGCATTTT
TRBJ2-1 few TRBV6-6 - CASSYFGREQFF TGTGCCAGCAGTTACTTTGGGAGAGAGCAGTTCTTC
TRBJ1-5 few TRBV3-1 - CASSQGYRDQPQHF TGTGCCAGCAGCCAAGGATATAGGGATCAGCCCCAGCATTTT
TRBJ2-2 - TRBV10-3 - CAISPGINTGELFF TGTGCCATCAGTCCTGGGATAAACACCGGGGAGCTGTTTTTT
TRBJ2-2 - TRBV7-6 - CASSLGPLNTGELFF TGTGCCAGCAGCTTGGGACCGTTGAACACCGGGGAGCTGTTTTTT
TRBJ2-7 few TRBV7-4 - CANRLGISLTYEQYF TGTGCCAACCGACTAGGGATTTCGTTGACCTACGAGCAGTACTTC
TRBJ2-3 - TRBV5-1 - CASAYWLDKDTQYF TGCGCCAGCGCTTATTGGTTAGATAAGGATACGCAGTATTTT
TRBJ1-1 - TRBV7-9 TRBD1 CASSLGAGGDGAFF TGTGCCAGCAGCTTAGGAGCAGGGGGCGACGGAGCTTTCTTT
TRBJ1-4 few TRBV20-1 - CSARRAGEKLFF TGCAGTGCTAGGCGGGCGGGTGAAAAACTGTTTTTT